This TCR beta chain was identified during a study of OX40 agonist ivuxolimab in advanced cancers. Regarding the study as a whole: At doses 0.1 to 3.0 mg/kg, CD4+ and CD8+ clones expanded.

The CDR3 is 16 residues long. CDR1 is SEHNR, CDR2 FQNEAQ, per germline (reference sequence). Trimming took 5 bases from V and 4 from J; bases not matched to a gene: 7. With regard to this clone: Antigen: not known.

Using immunoSEQ multiplex PCR, the repertoire was profiled, and TCRdb retains in-frame clones only, with some absent. The data hold more than 55,000 clones, with 70% to 85% observed a single time. V and J are TRBV7-9 and TRBJ2-5; 13 bases line up with TRBD2. Source: CD4+ or CD8+ T cells sorted from blood, taken in a trial of the OX40 agonist ivuxolimab. The sequence was obtained from an adult with an advanced solid tumor such as melanoma, head and neck, liver or kidney cancer. The chain's CDR3 is CASSPWRLAGGETQYF. In DNA form, the CDR3 reads TGTGCCAGCAGCCCCTGGAGACTAGCGGGAGGAGAGACCCAGTACTTC.